This TCR beta chain was identified in a study of blood T cell repertoires in COVID-19. On the study more broadly: The analysed material was cDNA or gDNA that came from T cells, B-cell-depleted T cells, or PBMCs.

The V and J ends lost 2 bases and 4 bases respectively, with 14 bases between them. Germline CDR1 reads SEHNR; CDR2 reads FQNEAQ (reference sequence). The CDR3 spans 15 residues. Clones were sequenced by immunoSEQ multiplex PCR, and TCRdb holds only the in-frame ones, with some missing. The sample lists hundreds of thousands of clones, around 82% occurring once. The age range of participants was about 18 to 100 years, with residence in 20 to 25 US areas. The sample taken for sequencing was PBMCs or T cells enriched from blood (not recorded which). The genes are TRBV7-9 and TRBJ2-5, with D possibly TRBD1 on 6 matching bases. The sequence came from a young man with acute COVID-19. DNA of the CDR3: TGTGCCAGCAGCTTACAGGGGTTTCAGGGAGAGACCCAGTACTTC. Its translation is CASSLQGFQGETQYF.